This T cell receptor beta chain was documented in a study of blood T cells in healthy people across ages. The study's findings and limits: Roughly linear declines in TCR beta diversity per million T cells occurred with age. Both higher diversity and more naive CD4+ cells marked long-lived donors when set against aged donors.

A J-beta primer mix and a sample-barcoded 5' primer were used in a second PCR of about 7 to 12 cycles. TCRdb used MiXCR to reprocess the 5' RACE reads, holding one entry per CDR3 protein. This sample carries hundreds of thousands of distinct CDR3 sequences, under 30% of them seen once, and the ten largest clones take 15% to 20%. The table lists this clonotype with many counts. What it binds is unknown. The germline V gene has CDR1 SGHRS and CDR2 YFSETQ. There are 14 residues in the CDR3. J was trimmed by 0 bases and V by 2 bases; bases with no gene match: 2. This receptor was taken from a woman of 80 years or more in good health. The specimen was blood. The V call is TRBV5-1, the J call TRBJ2-7, with TRBD1 identical over 7 bases. CDR3 DNA: TGCGCCAGCAGCTTCGGGGACAGCTCCTACGAGCAGTACTTC. Translation: CASSFGDSSYEQYF.